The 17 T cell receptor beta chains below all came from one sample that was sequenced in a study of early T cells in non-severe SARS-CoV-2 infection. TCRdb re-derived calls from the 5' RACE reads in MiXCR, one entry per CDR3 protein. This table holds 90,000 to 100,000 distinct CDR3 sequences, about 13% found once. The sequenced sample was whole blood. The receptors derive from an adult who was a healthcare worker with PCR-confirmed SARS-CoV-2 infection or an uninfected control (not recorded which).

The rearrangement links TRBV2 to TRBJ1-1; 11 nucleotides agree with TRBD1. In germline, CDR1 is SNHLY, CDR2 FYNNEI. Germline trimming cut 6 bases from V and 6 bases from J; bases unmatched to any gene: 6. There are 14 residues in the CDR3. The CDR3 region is CASRTGTGGSEAFF. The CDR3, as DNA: TGTGCCAGCAGGACCGGGACAGGGGGGTCTGAAGCTTTCTTT.

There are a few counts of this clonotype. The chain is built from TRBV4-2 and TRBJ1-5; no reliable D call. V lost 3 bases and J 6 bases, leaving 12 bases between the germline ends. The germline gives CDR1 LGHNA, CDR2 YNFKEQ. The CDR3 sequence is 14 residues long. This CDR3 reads CASSHPGSGQPQHF. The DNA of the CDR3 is TGTGCCAGCAGCCATCCGGGGAGCGGTCAGCCCCAGCATTTT.

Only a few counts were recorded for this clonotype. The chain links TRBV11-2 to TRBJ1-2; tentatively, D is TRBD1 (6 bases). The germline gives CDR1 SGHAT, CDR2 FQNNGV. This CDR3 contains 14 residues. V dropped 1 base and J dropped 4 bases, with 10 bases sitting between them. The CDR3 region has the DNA TGTGCCAGCAGCTTAGGAACAGGGACCTATGGCTACACCTTC. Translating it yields CASSLGTGTYGYTF.

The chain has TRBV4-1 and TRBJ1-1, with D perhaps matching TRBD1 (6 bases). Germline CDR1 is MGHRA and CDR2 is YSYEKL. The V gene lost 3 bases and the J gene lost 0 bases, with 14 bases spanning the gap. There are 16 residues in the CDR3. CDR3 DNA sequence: TGCGCCAGCAGCCAGTCCTGGGGGCAGGTGAACACTGAAGCTTTCTTT. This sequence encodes CASSQSWGQVNTEAFF.

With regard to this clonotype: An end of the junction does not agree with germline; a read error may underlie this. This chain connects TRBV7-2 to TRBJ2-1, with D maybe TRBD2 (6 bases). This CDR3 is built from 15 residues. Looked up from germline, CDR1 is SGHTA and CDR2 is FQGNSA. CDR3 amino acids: CASSFGTSIYNDQFF. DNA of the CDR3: TGTGCCAGCAGCTTTGGGACTTCCATTTACAATGACCAGTTCTTC. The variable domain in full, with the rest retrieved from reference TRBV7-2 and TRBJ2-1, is GAGVSQSPSNKVTEKGKDVELRCDPISGHTALYWYRQSLGQGLEFLIYFQGNSAPDKSGLPSDRFSAERTGGSVSTLTIQRTQQEDSAVYLCASSFGTSIYNDQFFGPGTRLTVL.

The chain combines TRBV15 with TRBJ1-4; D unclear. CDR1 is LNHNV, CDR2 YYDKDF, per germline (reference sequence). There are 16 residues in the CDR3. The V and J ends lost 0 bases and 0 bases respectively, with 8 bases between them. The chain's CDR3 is CATSRDPVATNEKLFF. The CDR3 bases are TGTGCCACCAGCAGAGATCCAGTCGCAACTAATGAAAAACTGTTTTTT.

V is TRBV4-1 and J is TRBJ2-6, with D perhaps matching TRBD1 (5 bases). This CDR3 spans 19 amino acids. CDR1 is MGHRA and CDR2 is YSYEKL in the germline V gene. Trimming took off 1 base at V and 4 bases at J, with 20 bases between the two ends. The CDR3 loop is CASSQGPTAAPPGANVLTF. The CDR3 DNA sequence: TGCGCCAGCAGCCAAGGCCCGACAGCCGCCCCCCCGGGGGCCAACGTCCTGACTTTC.

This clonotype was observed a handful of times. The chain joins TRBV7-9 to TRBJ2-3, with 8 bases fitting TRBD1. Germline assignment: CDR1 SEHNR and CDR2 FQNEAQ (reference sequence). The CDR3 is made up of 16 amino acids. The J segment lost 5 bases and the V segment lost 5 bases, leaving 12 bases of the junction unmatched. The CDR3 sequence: CASSRNRQGQGDTQYF. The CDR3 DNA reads TGTGCCAGCAGCCGAAACCGACAGGGGCAGGGAGATACGCAGTATTTT.

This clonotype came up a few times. CDR3 sequence: CSASSPNEKLFF. CDR3 nucleotides: TGCAGTGCTAGTTCCCCTAATGAAAAACTGTTTTTT. The chain couples TRBV20-1 to TRBJ1-4; D gene unclear. V gave up 3 bases and J gave up 3 bases, with 5 bases separating them. CDR1 DFQATT and CDR2 SNEGSKA come from the germline V gene (reference sequence). The CDR3 runs to 12 residues.

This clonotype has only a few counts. The DNA of the CDR3 is TGTGCCAGCAGTTACGGGGGGCTCAATGAGCAGTTCTTC. Encoded protein: CASSYGGLNEQFF. The rearrangement links TRBV27 to TRBJ2-1; D may be TRBD2 (7 bases). Per germline, CDR1 MNHEY and CDR2 SMNVEV (reference sequence). This CDR3 has 13 amino acids. V was cut by 4 bases and J by 6 bases, with 10 bases left in between.

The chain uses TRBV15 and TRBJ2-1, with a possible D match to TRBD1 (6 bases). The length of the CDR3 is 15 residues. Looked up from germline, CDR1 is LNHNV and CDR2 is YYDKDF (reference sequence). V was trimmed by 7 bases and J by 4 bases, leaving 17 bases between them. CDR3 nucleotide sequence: TGTGCCACCAAGACAGGACCTTTAATTTACAATGAGCAGTTCTTC. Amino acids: CATKTGPLIYNEQFF.

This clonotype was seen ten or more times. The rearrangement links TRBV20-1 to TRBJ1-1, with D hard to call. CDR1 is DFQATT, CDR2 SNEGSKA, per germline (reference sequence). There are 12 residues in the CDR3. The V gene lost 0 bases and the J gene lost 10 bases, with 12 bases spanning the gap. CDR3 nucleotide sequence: TGCAGTGCTAGAGATCCGGGAATTGGAGCTTTCTTT. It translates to CSARDPGIGAFF.

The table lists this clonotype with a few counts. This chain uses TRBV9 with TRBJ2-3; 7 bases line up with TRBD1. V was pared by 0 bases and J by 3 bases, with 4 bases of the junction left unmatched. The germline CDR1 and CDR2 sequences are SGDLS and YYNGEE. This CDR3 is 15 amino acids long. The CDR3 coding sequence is TGTGCCAGCAGCGTAGTGGGCAGGGGGACAGATACGCAGTATTTT. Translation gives CASSVVGRGTDTQYF.

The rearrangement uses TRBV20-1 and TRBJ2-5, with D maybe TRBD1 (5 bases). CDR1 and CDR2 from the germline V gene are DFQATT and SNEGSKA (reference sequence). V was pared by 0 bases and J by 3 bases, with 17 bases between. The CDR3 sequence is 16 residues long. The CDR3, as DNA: TGCAGTGCTAGAGATTGGATCGGAAGCAGGGAAGAGACCCAGTACTTC. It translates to CSARDWIGSREETQYF.

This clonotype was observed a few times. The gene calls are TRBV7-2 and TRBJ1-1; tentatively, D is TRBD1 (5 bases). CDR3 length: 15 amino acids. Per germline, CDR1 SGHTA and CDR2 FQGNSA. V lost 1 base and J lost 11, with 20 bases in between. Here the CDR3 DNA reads TGTGCCAGCAGCTTAGTATCAGGGCCAAAGACAAAGGCTTTCTTT. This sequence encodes CASSLVSGPKTKAFF.

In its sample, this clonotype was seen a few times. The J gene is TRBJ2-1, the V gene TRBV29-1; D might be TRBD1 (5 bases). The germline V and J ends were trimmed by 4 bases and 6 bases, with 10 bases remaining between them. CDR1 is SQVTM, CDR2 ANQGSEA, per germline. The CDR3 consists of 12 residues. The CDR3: CSVVQDINEQFF. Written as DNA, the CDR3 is TGCAGCGTTGTACAGGACATCAATGAGCAGTTCTTC.

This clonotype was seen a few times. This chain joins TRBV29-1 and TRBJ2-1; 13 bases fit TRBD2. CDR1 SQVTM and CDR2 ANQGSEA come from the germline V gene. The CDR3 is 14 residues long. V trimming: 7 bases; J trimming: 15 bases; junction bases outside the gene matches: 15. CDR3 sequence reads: CSATGTSGAPGLFF. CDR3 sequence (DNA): TGCAGCGCTACCGGGACTAGCGGGGCCCCGGGTCTGTTCTTC.